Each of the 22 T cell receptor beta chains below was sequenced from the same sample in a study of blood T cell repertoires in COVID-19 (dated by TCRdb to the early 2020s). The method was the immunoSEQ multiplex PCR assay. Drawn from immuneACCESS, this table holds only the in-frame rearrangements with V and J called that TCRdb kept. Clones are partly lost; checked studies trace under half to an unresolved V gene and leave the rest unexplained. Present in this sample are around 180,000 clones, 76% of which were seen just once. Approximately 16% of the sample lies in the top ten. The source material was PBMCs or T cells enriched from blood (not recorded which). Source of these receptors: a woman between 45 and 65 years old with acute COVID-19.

This CDR3 reads CASSSGQHNEQFF. CDR3 coding DNA: TGTGCCAGCAGTTCGGGACAGCACAATGAGCAGTTCTTC. This rearrangement joins TRBV28 to TRBJ2-1, with TRBD1 matching 7 bases. Trimming at V came to 4 bases and at J to 5 bases, leaving 2 bases not matched to a gene. The V gene's germline CDR1 is MDHEN and CDR2 SYDVKM. The CDR3 totals 13 residues.

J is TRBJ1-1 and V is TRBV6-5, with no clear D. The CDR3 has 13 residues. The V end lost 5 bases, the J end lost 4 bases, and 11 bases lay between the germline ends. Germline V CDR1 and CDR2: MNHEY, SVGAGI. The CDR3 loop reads CASSQTPSTEAFF. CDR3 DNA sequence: TGTGCCAGCAGTCAGACACCGAGCACTGAAGCTTTCTTT.

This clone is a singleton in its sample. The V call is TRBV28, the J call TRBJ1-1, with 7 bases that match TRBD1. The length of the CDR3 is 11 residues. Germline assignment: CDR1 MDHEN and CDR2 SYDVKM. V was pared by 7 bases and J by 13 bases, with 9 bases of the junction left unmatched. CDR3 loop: CASKTGTAGFF. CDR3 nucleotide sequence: TGTGCCAGCAAGACCGGGACAGCGGGTTTCTTT.

CDR3: CASSAVAGASSYNEQFF. CDR3 nucleotides: TGTGCCAGCAGCGCGGTAGCGGGGGCCAGCTCCTACAATGAGCAGTTCTTC. The chain carries TRBV9 and TRBJ2-1; 9 bases map to TRBD2. Germline CDR1 SGDLS, CDR2 YYNGEE. The CDR3 runs to 17 residues. V lost 3 bases to trimming and J lost 0 bases; unmatched junction nucleotides: 7.

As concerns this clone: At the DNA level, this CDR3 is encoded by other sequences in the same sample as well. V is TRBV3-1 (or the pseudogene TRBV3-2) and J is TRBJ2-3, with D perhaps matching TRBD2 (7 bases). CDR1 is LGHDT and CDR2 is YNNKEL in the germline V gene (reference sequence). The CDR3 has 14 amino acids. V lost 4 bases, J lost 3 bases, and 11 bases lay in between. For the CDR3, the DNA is TGTGCCAGCAGCCGGGGGGGCCGTACAGATACGCAGTATTTT. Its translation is CASSRGGRTDTQYF.

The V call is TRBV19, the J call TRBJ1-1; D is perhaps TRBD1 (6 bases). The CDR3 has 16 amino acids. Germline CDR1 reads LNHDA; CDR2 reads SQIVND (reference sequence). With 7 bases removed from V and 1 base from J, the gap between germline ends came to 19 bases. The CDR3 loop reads CASNRKSSGENTEAFF. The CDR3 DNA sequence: TGTGCCAGTAATCGAAAAAGTTCAGGGGAGAACACTGAAGCTTTCTTT.

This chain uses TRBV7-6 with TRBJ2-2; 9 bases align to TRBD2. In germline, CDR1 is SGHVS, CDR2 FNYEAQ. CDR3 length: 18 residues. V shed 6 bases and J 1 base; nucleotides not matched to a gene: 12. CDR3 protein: CASSLTFAGGRNTGELFF. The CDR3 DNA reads TGTGCCAGCAGTCTCACTTTCGCGGGGGGGAGGAACACCGGGGAGCTGTTTTTT.

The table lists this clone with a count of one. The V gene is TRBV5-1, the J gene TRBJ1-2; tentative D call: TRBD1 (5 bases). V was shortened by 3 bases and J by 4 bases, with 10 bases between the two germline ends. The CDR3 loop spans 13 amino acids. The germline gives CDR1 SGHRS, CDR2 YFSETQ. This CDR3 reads CASSSDNSYGYTF. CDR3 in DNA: TGCGCCAGCAGCTCGGACAATTCCTATGGCTACACCTTC.

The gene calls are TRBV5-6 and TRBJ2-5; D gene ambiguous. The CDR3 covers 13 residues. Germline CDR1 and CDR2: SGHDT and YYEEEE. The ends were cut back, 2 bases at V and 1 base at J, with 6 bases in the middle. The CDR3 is CASSLVSQETQYF. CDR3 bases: TGTGCCAGCAGCTTAGTCAGCCAAGAGACCCAGTACTTC.

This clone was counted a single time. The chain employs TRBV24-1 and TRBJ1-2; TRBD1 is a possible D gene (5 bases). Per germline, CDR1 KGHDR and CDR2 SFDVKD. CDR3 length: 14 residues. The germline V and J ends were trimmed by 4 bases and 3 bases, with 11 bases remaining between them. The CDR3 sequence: CATSDAQVHYGYTF. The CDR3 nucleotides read TGTGCCACCAGTGACGCACAGGTTCACTATGGCTACACCTTC.

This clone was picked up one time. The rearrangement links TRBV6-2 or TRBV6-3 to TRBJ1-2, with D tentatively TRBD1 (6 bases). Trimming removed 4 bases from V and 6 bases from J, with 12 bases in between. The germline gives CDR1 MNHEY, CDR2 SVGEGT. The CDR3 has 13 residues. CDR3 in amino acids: CASSFYRADGYTF. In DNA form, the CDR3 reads TGTGCCAGCAGTTTCTACAGGGCCGATGGCTACACCTTC.

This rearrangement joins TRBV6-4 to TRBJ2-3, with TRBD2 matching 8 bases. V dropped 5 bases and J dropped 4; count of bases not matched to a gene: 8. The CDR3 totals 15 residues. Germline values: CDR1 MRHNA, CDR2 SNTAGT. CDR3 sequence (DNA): TGTGCCAGCAGTCAAGGCCCGGGAGGGGCAGATACGCAGTATTTT. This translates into CASSQGPGGADTQYF.

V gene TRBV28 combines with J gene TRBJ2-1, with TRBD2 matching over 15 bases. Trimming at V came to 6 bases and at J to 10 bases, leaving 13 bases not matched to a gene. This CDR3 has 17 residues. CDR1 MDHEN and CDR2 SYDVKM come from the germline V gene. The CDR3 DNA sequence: TGTGCCAGCAGCCACAAGGGACTAGCGGGGGGTCTCGGCGAGCAGTTCTTC. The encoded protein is CASSHKGLAGGLGEQFF. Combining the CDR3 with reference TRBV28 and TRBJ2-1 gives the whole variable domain DVKVTQSSRYLVKRTGEKVFLECVQDMDHENMFWYRQDPGLGLRLIYFSYDVKMKEKGDIPEGYSVSREKKERFSLILESASTNQTSMYLCASSHKGLAGGLGEQFFGPGTRLTVL.

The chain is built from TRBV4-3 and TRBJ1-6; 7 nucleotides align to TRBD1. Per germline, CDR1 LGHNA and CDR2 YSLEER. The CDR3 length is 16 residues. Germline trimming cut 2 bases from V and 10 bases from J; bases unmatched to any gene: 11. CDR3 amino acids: CASSQSGGKDNSPLHF. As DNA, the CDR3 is TGCGCCAGCAGCCAATCAGGGGGTAAAGACAACTCACCCCTCCACTTT.

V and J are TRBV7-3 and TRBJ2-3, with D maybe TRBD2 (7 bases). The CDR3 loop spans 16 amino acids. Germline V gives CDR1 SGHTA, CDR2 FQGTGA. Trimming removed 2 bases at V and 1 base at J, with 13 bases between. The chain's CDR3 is CASSLAPGGGTDTQYF. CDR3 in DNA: TGTGCCAGCAGCTTAGCCCCGGGGGGCGGCACAGATACGCAGTATTTT.

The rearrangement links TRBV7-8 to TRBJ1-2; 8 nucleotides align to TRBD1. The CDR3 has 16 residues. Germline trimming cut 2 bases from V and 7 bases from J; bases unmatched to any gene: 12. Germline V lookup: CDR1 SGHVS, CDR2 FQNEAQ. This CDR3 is CASSLPSDREGVGYTF. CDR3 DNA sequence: TGTGCCAGCAGCTTACCCTCGGACAGGGAAGGCGTTGGCTACACCTTC.

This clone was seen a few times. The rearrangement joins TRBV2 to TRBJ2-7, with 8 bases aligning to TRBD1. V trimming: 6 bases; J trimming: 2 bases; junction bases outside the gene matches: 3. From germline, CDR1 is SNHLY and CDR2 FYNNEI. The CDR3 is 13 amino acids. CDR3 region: CASRSDRAYEQYV. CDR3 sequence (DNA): TGTGCCAGCAGGTCGGACAGGGCCTACGAGCAGTACGTC.

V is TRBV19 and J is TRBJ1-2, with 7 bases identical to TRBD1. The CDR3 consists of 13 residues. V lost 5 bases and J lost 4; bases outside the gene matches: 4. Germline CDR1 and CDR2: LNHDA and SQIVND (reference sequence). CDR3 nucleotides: TGTGCCAGTAGTGTTGGGACAGCCTATGGCTACACCTTC. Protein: CASSVGTAYGYTF.

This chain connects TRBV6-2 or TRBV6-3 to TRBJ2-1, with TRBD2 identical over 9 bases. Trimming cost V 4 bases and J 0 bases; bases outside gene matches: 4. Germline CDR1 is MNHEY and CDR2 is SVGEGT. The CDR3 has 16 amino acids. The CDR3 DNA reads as TGTGCCAGCAGTTCCAGTAGCGGGGGCTCCTACAATGAGCAGTTCTTC. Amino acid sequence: CASSSSSGGSYNEQFF.

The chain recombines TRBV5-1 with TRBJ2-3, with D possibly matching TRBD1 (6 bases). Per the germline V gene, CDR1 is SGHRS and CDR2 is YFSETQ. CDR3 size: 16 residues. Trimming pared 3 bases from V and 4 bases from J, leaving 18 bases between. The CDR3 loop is CASSSTGQLSPDTQYF. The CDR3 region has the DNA TGCGCCAGCAGCTCCACAGGGCAACTTTCTCCAGATACGCAGTATTTT. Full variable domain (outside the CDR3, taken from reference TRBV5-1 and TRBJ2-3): KAGVTQTPRYLIKTRGQQVTLSCSPISGHRSVSWYQQTPGQGLQFLFEYFSETQRNKGNFPGRFSGRQFSNSRSEMNVSTLELGDSALYLCASSSTGQLSPDTQYFGPGTRLTVL.

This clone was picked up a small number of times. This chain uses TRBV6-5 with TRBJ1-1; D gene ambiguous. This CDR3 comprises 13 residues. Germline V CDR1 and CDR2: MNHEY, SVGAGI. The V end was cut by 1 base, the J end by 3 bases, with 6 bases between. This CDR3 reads CASSYLADTEAFF. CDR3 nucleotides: TGTGCCAGCAGTTACTTGGCGGACACTGAAGCTTTCTTT.

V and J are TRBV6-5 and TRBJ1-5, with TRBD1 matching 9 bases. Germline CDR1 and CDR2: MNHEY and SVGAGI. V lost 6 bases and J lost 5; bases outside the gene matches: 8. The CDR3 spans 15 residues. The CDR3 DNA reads TGTGCCAGCAGCCGAGTCTGGACAGGGGATCAGCCCCAGCATTTT. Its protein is CASSRVWTGDQPQHF.